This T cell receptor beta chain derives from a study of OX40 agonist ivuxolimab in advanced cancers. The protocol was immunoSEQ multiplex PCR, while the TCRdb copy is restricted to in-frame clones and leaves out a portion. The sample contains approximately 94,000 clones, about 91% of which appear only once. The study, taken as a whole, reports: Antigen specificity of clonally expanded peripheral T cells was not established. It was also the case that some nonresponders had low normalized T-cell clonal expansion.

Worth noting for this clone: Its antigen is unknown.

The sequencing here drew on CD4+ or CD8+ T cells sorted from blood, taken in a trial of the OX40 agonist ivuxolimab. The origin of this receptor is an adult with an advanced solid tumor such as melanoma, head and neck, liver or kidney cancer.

The CDR3 bases are TGTGCCAGTCGCGGGGGGGCCCTTAGCAATCAGCCCCAGCATTTT. This encodes CASRGGALSNQPQHF. The chain uses TRBV6-1 and TRBJ1-5, with TRBD1 as a possible D gene (6 bases). V was shortened by 9 bases and J by 0 bases, with 15 bases between the two germline ends. Germline V gene data show CDR1 as MNHNS and CDR2 as SASEGT. CDR3 length equals 15 residues.